The source of this T cell receptor (beta chain) is a study of CD8 T cells in Susac syndrome. RNA amounts of about 0.45 to 1 ug underwent reverse transcription with random hexamers. By means of immunoSEQ multiplex PCR, TCR beta CDR3 spanning 54 Vbeta and 13 Jbeta underwent amplification. TCRdb recomputed calls from the immunoSEQ multiplex PCR reads with MiXCR, one row per CDR3 protein. The sample lists roughly 120,000 distinct CDR3 sequences; over 85% were seen once. The CDR3 covers 13 residues. V was pared by 5 bases and J by 1 base, with 9 bases between. The germline gives CDR1 SEHNR, CDR2 FQNEAQ (reference sequence).

Specimen: CD8+ T cells from PBMCs. The receptor comes from a human donor with multiple sclerosis. The V and J genes are TRBV7-9 and TRBJ2-7; D is perhaps TRBD1 or TRBD2 (5 bases each). The CDR3, as DNA: TGTGCCAGCAGCCCGGGGACGTCCTACGAGCAGTACGTC. This codes for CASSPGTSYEQYV.